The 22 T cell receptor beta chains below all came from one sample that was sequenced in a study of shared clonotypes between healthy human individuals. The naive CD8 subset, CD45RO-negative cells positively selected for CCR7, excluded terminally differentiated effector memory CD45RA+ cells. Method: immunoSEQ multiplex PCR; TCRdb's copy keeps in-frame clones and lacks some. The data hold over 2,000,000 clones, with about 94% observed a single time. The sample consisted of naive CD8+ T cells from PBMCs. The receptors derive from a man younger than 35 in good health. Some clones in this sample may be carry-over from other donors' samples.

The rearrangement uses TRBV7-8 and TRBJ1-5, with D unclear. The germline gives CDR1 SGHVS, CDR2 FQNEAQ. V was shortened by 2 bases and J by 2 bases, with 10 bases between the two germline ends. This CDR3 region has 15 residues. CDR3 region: CASSLSAVGNQPQHF. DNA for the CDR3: TGTGCCAGCAGCTTATCTGCGGTGGGCAATCAGCCCCAGCATTTT.

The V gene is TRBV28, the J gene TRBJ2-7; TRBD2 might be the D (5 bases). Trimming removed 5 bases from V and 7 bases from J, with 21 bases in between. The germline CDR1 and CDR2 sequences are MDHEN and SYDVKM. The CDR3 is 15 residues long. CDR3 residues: CASSPIPGLTREQYF. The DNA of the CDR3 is TGTGCCAGCAGTCCCATACCTGGACTGACGAGGGAGCAGTACTTC.

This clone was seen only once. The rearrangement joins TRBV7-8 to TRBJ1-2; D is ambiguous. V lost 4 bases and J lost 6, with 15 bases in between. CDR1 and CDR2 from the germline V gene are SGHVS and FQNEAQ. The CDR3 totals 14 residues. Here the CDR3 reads CASSWTRETNGYTF. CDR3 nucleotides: TGTGCCAGCAGCTGGACGAGGGAAACTAATGGCTACACCTTC.

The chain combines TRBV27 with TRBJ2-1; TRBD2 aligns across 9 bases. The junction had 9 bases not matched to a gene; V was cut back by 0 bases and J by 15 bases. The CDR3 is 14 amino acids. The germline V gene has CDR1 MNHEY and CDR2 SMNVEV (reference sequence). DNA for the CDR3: TGTGCCAGCAGTTTATCATTGGCTAGCGGGAATTGGTTCTTC. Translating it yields CASSLSLASGNWFF.

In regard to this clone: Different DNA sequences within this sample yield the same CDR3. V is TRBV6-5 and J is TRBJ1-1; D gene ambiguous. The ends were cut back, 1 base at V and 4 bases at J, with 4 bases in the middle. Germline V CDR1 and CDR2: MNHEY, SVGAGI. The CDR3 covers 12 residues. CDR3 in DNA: TGTGCCAGCAGTTACTGGGGCACTGAAGCTTTCTTT. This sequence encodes CASSYWGTEAFF.

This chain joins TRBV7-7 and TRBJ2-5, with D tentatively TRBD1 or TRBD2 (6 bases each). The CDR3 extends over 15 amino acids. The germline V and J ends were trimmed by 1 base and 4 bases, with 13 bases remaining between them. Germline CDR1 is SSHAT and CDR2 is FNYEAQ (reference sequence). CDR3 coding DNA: TGTGCCAGCAGCTTAGTAGGCGAGGGGGGAGAGACCCAGTACTTC. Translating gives CASSLVGEGGETQYF. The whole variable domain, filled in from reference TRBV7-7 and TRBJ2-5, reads GAGVSQSPRYKVTKRGQDVTLRCDPISSHATLYWYQQALGQGPEFLTYFNYEAQPDKSGLPSDRFSAERPEGSISTLTIQRTEQRDSAMYRCASSLVGEGGETQYFGPGTRLLVL.

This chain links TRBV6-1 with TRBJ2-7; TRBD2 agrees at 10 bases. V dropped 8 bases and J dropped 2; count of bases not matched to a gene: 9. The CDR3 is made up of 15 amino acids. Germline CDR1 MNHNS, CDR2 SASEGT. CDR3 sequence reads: CASGPGSGRTYEQYF. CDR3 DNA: TGTGCCAGCGGGCCGGGTAGCGGGAGGACCTACGAGCAGTACTTC.

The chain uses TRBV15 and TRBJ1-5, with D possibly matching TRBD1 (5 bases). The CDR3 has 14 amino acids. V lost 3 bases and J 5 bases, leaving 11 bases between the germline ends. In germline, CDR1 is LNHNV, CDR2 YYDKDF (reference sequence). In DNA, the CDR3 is TGTGCCACCAGCAGGCCGGGGCGGGATCAGCCCCAGCATTTT. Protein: CATSRPGRDQPQHF.

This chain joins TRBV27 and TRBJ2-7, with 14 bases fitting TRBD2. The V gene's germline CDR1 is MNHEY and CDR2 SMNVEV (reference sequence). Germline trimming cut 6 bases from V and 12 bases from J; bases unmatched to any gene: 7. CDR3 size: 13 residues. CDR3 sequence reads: CASRQGLAGVRYF. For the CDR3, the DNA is TGTGCCAGCAGACAGGGACTAGCGGGAGTTCGGTACTTC.

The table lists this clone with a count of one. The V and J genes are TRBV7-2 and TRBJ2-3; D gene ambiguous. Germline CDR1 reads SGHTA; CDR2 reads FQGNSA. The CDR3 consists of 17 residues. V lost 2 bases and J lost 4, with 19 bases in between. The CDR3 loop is CASSLSQVLTLSDTQYF. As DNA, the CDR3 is TGTGCCAGCAGCTTATCCCAAGTGTTAACTCTTTCAGATACGCAGTATTTT.

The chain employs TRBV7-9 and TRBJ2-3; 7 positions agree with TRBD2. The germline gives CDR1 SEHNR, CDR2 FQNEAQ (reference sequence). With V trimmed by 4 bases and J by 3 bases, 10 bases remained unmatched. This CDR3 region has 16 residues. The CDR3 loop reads CASSSRLVGGTDTQYF. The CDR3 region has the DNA TGTGCCAGCAGCTCCCGACTAGTCGGGGGGACAGATACGCAGTATTTT.

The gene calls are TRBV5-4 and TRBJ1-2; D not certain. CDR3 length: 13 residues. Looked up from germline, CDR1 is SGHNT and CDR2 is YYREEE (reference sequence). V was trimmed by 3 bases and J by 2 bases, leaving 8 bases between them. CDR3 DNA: TGTGCCAGCAGCTCGTCACCAAACTATGGCTACACCTTC. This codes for CASSSSPNYGYTF. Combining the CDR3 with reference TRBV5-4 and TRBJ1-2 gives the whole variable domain ETGVTQSPTHLIKTRGQQVTLRCSSQSGHNTVSWYQQALGQGPQFIFQYYREEENGRGNFPPRFSGLQFPNYSSELNVNALELDDSALYLCASSSSPNYGYTFGSGTRLTVV.

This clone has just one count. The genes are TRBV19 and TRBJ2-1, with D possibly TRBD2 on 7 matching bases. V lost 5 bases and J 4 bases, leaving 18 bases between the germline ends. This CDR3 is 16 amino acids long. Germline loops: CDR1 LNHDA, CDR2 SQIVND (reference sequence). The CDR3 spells CASSPRGGRGYNEQFF. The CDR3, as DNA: TGTGCCAGTAGTCCTAGGGGGGGAAGGGGTTACAATGAGCAGTTCTTC.

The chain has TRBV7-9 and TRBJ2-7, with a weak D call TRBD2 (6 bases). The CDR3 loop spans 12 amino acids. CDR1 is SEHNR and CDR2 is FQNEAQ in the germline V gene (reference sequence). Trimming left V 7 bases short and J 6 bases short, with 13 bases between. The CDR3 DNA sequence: TGTGCCAGCATCTCGGAGGGGAGCGAGCAGTACTTC. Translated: CASISEGSEQYF.

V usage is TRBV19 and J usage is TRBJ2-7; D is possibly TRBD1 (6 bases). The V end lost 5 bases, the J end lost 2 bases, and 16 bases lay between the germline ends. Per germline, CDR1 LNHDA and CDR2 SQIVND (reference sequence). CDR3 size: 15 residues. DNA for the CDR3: TGTGCCAGTAGTGCCGTTGGACAGATGACCTACGAGCAGTACTTC. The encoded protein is CASSAVGQMTYEQYF.

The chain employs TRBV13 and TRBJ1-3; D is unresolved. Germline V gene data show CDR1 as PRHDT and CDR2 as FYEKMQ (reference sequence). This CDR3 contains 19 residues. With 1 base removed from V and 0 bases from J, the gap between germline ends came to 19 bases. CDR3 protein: CASSLDFEGLESSGNTIYF. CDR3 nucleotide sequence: TGTGCCAGCAGCTTAGATTTCGAGGGATTGGAGAGCTCTGGAAACACCATATATTTT.

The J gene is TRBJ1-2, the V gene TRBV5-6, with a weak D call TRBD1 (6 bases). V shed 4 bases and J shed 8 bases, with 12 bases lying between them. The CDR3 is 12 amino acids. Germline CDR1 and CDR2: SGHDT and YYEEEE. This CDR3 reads CASSAQGAGYTF. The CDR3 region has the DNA TGTGCCAGCAGCGCACAGGGTGCGGGCTACACCTTC.

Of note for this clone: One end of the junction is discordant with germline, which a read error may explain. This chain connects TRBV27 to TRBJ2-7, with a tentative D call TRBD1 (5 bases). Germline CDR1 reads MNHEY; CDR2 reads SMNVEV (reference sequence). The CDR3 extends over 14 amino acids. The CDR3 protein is CATSTGGRAYEQYF. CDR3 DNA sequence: TGTGCCACCAGTACCGGTGGCAGGGCCTACGAGCAGTACTTC.

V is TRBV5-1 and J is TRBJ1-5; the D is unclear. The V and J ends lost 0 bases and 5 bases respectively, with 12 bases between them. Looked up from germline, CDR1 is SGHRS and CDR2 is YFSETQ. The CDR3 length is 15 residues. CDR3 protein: CASSLVKMGDQPQHF. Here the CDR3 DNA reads TGCGCCAGCAGCTTGGTGAAAATGGGCGATCAGCCCCAGCATTTT.

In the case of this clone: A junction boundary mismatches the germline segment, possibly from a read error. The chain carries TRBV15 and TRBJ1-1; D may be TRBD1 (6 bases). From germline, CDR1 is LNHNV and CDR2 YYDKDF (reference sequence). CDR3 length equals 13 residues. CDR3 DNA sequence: TGTGCTACCAAGCTGGACAGCCCGAACCCGGCTTTCTTT. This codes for CATKLDSPNPAFF.

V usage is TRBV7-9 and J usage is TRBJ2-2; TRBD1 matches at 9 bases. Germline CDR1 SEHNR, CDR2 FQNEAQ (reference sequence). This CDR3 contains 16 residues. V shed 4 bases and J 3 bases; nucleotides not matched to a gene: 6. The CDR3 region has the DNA TGTGCCAGCAGCTACCACAGGGGGCGGTACACCGGGGAGCTGTTTTTT. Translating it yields CASSYHRGRYTGELFF.

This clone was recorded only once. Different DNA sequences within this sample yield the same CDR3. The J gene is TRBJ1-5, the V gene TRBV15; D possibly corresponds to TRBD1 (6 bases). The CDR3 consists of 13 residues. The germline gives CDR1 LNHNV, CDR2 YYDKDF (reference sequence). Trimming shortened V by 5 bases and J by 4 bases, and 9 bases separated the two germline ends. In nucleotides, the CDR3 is TGTGCCACCAGCGATAGGGGGAATCAGCCCCAGCATTTT. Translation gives CATSDRGNQPQHF.